The 2 T cell receptor beta chains given below trace back to one sample, sequenced in a study of early stage breast cancer tumors. Libraries were prepared by immunoSEQ multiplex PCR; TCRdb keeps only in-frame clonotypes and omits some of them. The table records about 3,000 clones, 64% of them present only once. Sequencing input: breast tumor tissue. Receptors originate from a person between 35 and 49 years old with breast cancer.

The chain is built from TRBV30 and TRBJ1-1, with D possibly matching TRBD1 (6 bases). CDR3 size: 13 residues. Trimming stripped 0 bases from V and 4 bases from J, with 9 bases between. Germline assignment: CDR1 GTSNPN and CDR2 SVGIG (reference sequence). CDR3 residues: CAWSVGHFTEAFF. In DNA, the CDR3 is TGTGCCTGGAGTGTGGGACATTTCACTGAAGCTTTCTTT.

The chain employs TRBV29-1 and TRBJ2-7, with a tentative D call TRBD1 (6 bases). V was clipped by 4 bases and J by 6 bases, with 13 bases between them. The CDR3 totals 12 residues. Germline V gene sequence: CDR1 SQVTM, CDR2 ANQGSEA. CDR3 DNA sequence: TGCAGCGTTGTAACAGGGACGGGCGAGCAGTACTTC. This gives the protein CSVVTGTGEQYF.